The next 15 T cell receptor beta chains were all read from a single sample in a study of primary melanoma T cells and metastatic recurrence. Only in-frame clones appear in the TCRdb table, and some are missing; sequencing was by immunoSEQ multiplex PCR. The profile shows approximately 130 clones, 85% to 95% of them singletons. The sample taken for sequencing was melanoma tumor tissue. Every receptor here comes from a human donor with melanoma.

CDR3 loop: CASSLGRVGTYEQYF. DNA of the CDR3: TGTGCCAGCAGCCTAGGACGGGTAGGCACCTACGAGCAGTACTTC. This chain uses TRBV6-8 with TRBJ2-7; the D is unclear. CDR3 length: 15 amino acids. Trimming pared 6 bases from V and 2 bases from J, leaving 17 bases between. In germline, CDR1 is MNHGY, CDR2 SAAAGT.

The chain recombines TRBV29-1 with TRBJ2-3, with D tentatively TRBD1 (6 bases). The germline V gene has CDR1 SQVTM and CDR2 ANQGSEA. Deletions cut 8 bases from V and 3 bases from J, with 24 bases between. This CDR3 is 16 amino acids long. The CDR3 reads CSLVTPEQGRTDTQYF. The DNA of the CDR3 is TGCAGCCTCGTAACCCCGGAACAGGGAAGAACAGATACGCAGTATTTT.

Worth noting for this clone: An end of the junction does not agree with germline; a read error may underlie this. The chain combines TRBV19 with TRBJ2-1; D remains ambiguous. This CDR3 spans 15 amino acids. The germline V gene has CDR1 LNHDA and CDR2 SQIVND (reference sequence). CDR3 DNA: TGTGCCAGTAATATAGGGCAGAACTCCTACAATGAGCAGTTCTTC. It is translated as CASNIGQNSYNEQFF.

The chain carries TRBV11-3 and TRBJ2-5; D is ambiguous. The CDR3 totals 14 residues. The V end lost 5 bases, the J end lost 5 bases, and 15 bases lay between the germline ends. Germline V gives CDR1 SGHNT, CDR2 YENEEA. The chain's CDR3 is CASSRDGFRETQYF. For the CDR3, the DNA is TGTGCCAGCAGCCGAGACGGGTTCAGGGAGACCCAGTACTTC. The full variable domain, rest sourced from reference TRBV11-3 and TRBJ2-5, is EAGVVQSPRYKIIEKKQPVAFWCNPISGHNTLYWYLQNLGQGPELLIRYENEEAVDDSQLPKDRFSAERLKGVDSTLKIQPAELGDSAVYLCASSRDGFRETQYFGPGTRLLVL.

Only one count was recorded for this clone. The chain joins TRBV11-3 to TRBJ1-1, with 7 bases matching TRBD1. V gave up 5 bases and J gave up 3 bases; unmatched junction bases: 12. Germline V lookup: CDR1 SGHNT, CDR2 YENEEA. The length of the CDR3 is 16 residues. CDR3: CASSQGGGVGDTEAFF. CDR3 nucleotide sequence: TGTGCCAGCAGCCAGGGAGGGGGCGTAGGTGACACTGAAGCTTTCTTT.

The genes are TRBV7-4 and TRBJ2-3; no clear D gene. CDR3 length: 14 amino acids. V shed 1 base and J shed 2 bases, with 7 bases lying between them. Germline V gene sequence: CDR1 SGHVT, CDR2 SQSDAQ. The CDR3 sequence is CASSLVGVTDTQYF. CDR3 DNA: TGTGCCAGCAGCTTAGTAGGAGTCACAGATACGCAGTATTTT. Variable domain in full (rest from reference TRBV7-4 and TRBJ2-3): GAGVSQSPRYKVAKRGRDVALRCDSISGHVTLYWYRQTLGQGSEVLTYSQSDAQRDKSGRPSGRFSAERPERSVSTLKIQRTEQGDSAVYLCASSLVGVTDTQYFGPGTRLTVL.

This chain joins TRBV14 and TRBJ2-1; no clear D gene. Germline V CDR1 and CDR2: SGHDN, FVKESK. The ends were cut back, 3 bases at V and 10 bases at J, with 10 bases in the middle. CDR3 length equals 12 residues. CDR3 sequence (DNA): TGTGCCAGCAGCCACGACCTTGAAGAGCAGTTCTTC. This sequence encodes CASSHDLEEQFF.

The chain carries TRBV7-1 and TRBJ1-1; 9 nucleotides line up with TRBD1. TRBV7-1 belongs to the ORF category, with a function that is uncertain. Trimming took 5 bases from V and 5 from J; bases not matched to a gene: 9. The CDR3 is 15 amino acids. CDR3 bases: TGTGCCAGCAGCCCTACACAGGGGGCTTGGACTGAAGCTTTCTTT. Protein: CASSPTQGAWTEAFF.

The chain joins TRBV6-8 to TRBJ2-2, with D perhaps matching TRBD1 (5 bases). The CDR3 loop spans 15 amino acids. The germline CDR1 and CDR2 sequences are MNHGY and SAAAGT. Trimming cost V 7 bases and J 5 bases, with 17 bases left between them. The CDR3 here is CASTPMAKGTGELFF. For the CDR3, the DNA is TGTGCCAGCACCCCCATGGCCAAGGGGACCGGGGAGCTGTTTTTT.

The chain is built from TRBV6-8 and TRBJ1-1; 10 bases are a match to TRBD1. The V segment lost 4 bases and the J segment 0 bases; nucleotides outside the gene matches: 8. The CDR3 length is 17 residues. Germline V gives CDR1 MNHGY, CDR2 SAAAGT. The CDR3 is CASSWDRGSSVNTEAFF. The CDR3 nucleotides are TGTGCCAGCAGTTGGGACAGGGGATCGTCGGTGAACACTGAAGCTTTCTTT.

The table lists this clone with a few counts. This sequence joins TRBV11-3 and TRBJ2-4; TRBD1 matches 9 bases. The V and J ends lost 4 bases and 7 bases, in that order; junction bases with no gene match: 5. Germline CDR1 is SGHNT and CDR2 is YENEEA. The CDR3 covers 14 residues. The CDR3 loop reads CASSWGQGGNIQYF. The DNA of the CDR3 is TGTGCCAGCAGCTGGGGACAGGGCGGGAACATTCAGTACTTC.

V usage is TRBV11-3 and J usage is TRBJ2-7; 7 positions agree with TRBD2. The germline CDR1 and CDR2 sequences are SGHNT and YENEEA. The CDR3 covers 14 residues. Trimming removed 5 bases from V and 2 bases from J; junction bases left unmatched: 6. This chain's CDR3 is CASSTFGGTYEQYF. In DNA form, the CDR3 reads TGTGCCAGCAGCACATTCGGGGGGACCTACGAGCAGTACTTC.

This clone appeared once. CDR3 sequence reads: CASSLRTAYTEAFF. The CDR3, as DNA: TGTGCCAGCAGCCTCAGGACAGCCTACACTGAAGCTTTCTTT. The J gene is TRBJ1-1, the V gene TRBV11-3; TRBD1 might be the D (6 bases). Trimming shortened V by 5 bases and J by 3 bases, and 13 bases separated the two germline ends. CDR1 is SGHNT, CDR2 YENEEA, per germline. The CDR3 consists of 14 residues.

The rearrangement joins TRBV6-7 to TRBJ2-7; TRBD2 aligns across 7 bases. TRBV6-7 is an ORF, with its function uncertain. With 2 bases clipped from V and 3 bases from J, the junction kept 4 bases outside the gene matches. This CDR3 has 14 amino acids. The CDR3 region is CASSYATSSYEQYF. In nucleotides, the CDR3 is TGTGCCAGCAGTTACGCGACTAGCAGCTACGAGCAGTACTTC.

On this clone itself: Its ends do not fully match the called genes, so a read error is possible. The V gene is TRBV5-1, the J gene TRBJ2-6; D is unresolved. The CDR3 length is 19 residues. Germline lookup yields CDR1 SGHRS and CDR2 YFSETQ. As DNA, the CDR3 is TGCGCCAGTAGCTTGGCCGTCTGGACGGACCGTTCTGGGGCCAACGTCCTGACTTTC. Translated: CASSLAVWTDRSGANVLTF.